Below are 19 T cell receptor beta chains sequenced from a single sample in a study of T-cell memory formation after mild COVID-19. TCRdb processed the 5' RACE reads anew with MiXCR; each CDR3 protein has one entry. The sample records about 430,000 distinct CDR3 sequences, roughly 26% being singletons. The material sequenced was PBMCs or a T cell subset sorted from them (not recorded which). The receptor set was obtained from an adult woman who had mild COVID-19 (a few samples of this study predate the infection). Cell type and time point are not known.

This clonotype was detected only a few times. The chain carries TRBV3-1 and TRBJ2-3; a possible D gene is TRBD2 (6 bases). The germline V gene encodes CDR1 LGHDT and CDR2 YNNKEL (reference sequence). The V end was cut by 5 bases, the J end by 6 bases, with 18 bases between. The length of the CDR3 is 15 residues. CDR3 nucleotides: TGTGCCAGCAGCGAAGGTCCTACTAGCTTGGATACGCAGTATTTT. Protein sequence: CASSEGPTSLDTQYF.

This clonotype was recorded a few times. The chain recombines TRBV4-2 with TRBJ1-2, with a tentative D call TRBD1 (6 bases). Germline V CDR1 and CDR2: LGHNA, YNFKEQ. Trimming left V 4 bases short and J 8 bases short, with 14 bases between. This CDR3 is 13 amino acids long. This chain's CDR3 is CASSRLGAGGYTF. CDR3 DNA sequence: TGTGCCAGCAGCCGGCTGGGGGCTGGCGGCTACACCTTC.

This clonotype was counted a few times. J is TRBJ2-3 and V is TRBV2; a weak D match, TRBD2 (7 bases). This CDR3 has 15 amino acids. Germline-derived CDR1 and CDR2 are SNHLY and FYNNEI. Trimming stripped 6 bases from V and 2 bases from J, with 15 bases between. CDR3 nucleotide sequence: TGTGCCAGCAGCGGGGGGCCACTTATCACAGATACGCAGTATTTT. This sequence encodes CASSGGPLITDTQYF.

The J gene is TRBJ2-3, the V gene TRBV5-1; TRBD1 matches 8 bases. CDR1 is SGHRS and CDR2 is YFSETQ in the germline V gene. V lost 6 bases, J lost 4 bases, and 19 bases stayed unmatched. CDR3 length: 18 amino acids. CDR3 sequence: CASTTVGTQGAKSDTQYF. CDR3 nucleotides: TGCGCCAGCACCACCGTGGGGACCCAGGGGGCAAAGTCAGATACGCAGTATTTT. The full variable domain, in which reference TRBV5-1 and TRBJ2-3 provide the parts outside the CDR3, is KAGVTQTPRYLIKTRGQQVTLSCSPISGHRSVSWYQQTPGQGLQFLFEYFSETQRNKGNFPGRFSGRQFSNSRSEMNVSTLELGDSALYLCASTTVGTQGAKSDTQYFGPGTRLTVL.

The V call is TRBV3-1, the J call TRBJ1-1; 8 nucleotides align to TRBD1. CDR1 LGHDT and CDR2 YNNKEL come from the germline V gene (reference sequence). V lost 5 bases, J lost 5 bases, and 7 bases stayed unmatched. The CDR3 is 14 residues long. CDR3 coding DNA: TGTGCCAGCAGCGCTACCACAGGGGGGACTGAAGCTTTCTTT. Encoded protein: CASSATTGGTEAFF.

This clonotype was found a few times. This chain connects TRBV20-1 to TRBJ2-1; 8 bases align to TRBD2. Germline assignment: CDR1 DFQATT and CDR2 SNEGSKA (reference sequence). The junction had 7 bases not matched to a gene; V was cut back by 0 bases and J by 0 bases. The CDR3 covers 17 residues. The CDR3 bases are TGCAGTGCTAGAGATCGCGGCGGGAGGACCTCCTACAATGAGCAGTTCTTC. This gives the protein CSARDRGGRTSYNEQFF.

This clonotype was seen more than once but under ten times. The genes are TRBV7-2 and TRBJ1-1; D call uncertain. Trimming took off 2 bases at V and 3 bases at J, with 13 bases between the two ends. The CDR3 sequence is 15 residues long. Germline values: CDR1 SGHTA, CDR2 FQGNSA. In DNA, the CDR3 is TGTGCCAGCAGCTTATCGGCCAGGTTCGACACTGAAGCTTTCTTT. Protein product: CASSLSARFDTEAFF. The full variable domain, with the rest looked up from reference TRBV7-2 and TRBJ1-1, is GAGVSQSPSNKVTEKGKDVELRCDPISGHTALYWYRQSLGQGLEFLIYFQGNSAPDKSGLPSDRFSAERTGGSVSTLTIQRTQQEDSAVYLCASSLSARFDTEAFFGQGTRLTVV.

This clonotype has just a few counts. The chain recombines TRBV19 with TRBJ1-2; 8 bases are shared with TRBD1. Germline V CDR1 and CDR2: LNHDA, SQIVND (reference sequence). V was clipped by 4 bases and J by 5 bases; unmatched bases: 9. The CDR3 runs to 15 residues. The CDR3 DNA reads TGTGCCAGTAGTACCCGCGGACAGGGCGGTTATGGCTACACCTTC. This encodes CASSTRGQGGYGYTF.

This clonotype occurred a few times. The chain employs TRBV7-9 and TRBJ2-3; 12 nucleotides match TRBD2. The germline V gene encodes CDR1 SEHNR and CDR2 FQNEAQ (reference sequence). There are 17 residues in the CDR3. V lost 4 bases and J lost 3; bases outside the gene matches: 8. CDR3 bases: TGTGCCAGCAGCTCAGGACTAGCGGGAATGAGGACAGATACGCAGTATTTT. This translates into CASSSGLAGMRTDTQYF. The whole variable domain, remainder taken from reference TRBV7-9 and TRBJ2-3, is DTGVSQNPRHKITKRGQNVTFRCDPISEHNRLYWYRQTLGQGPEFLTYFQNEAQLEKSRLLSDRFSAERPKGSFSTLEIQRTEQGDSAMYLCASSSGLAGMRTDTQYFGPGTRLTVL.

The J gene is TRBJ1-3, the V gene TRBV5-1; unclear D gene. The V and J ends lost 0 bases and 0 bases respectively, with 7 bases between them. Germline CDR1 and CDR2: SGHRS and YFSETQ. CDR3 size: 15 residues. The CDR3 DNA follows: TGCGCCAGCAGCTTGGATGCCAGCTCTGGAAACACCATATATTTT. Protein: CASSLDASSGNTIYF.

The chain carries TRBV5-1 and TRBJ2-3; D perhaps matches TRBD1 (5 bases). Deletions cut 4 bases from V and 2 bases from J, with 17 bases between. Germline CDR1 and CDR2: SGHRS and YFSETQ. The CDR3 is made up of 16 amino acids. CDR3 in amino acids: CASSVEFKGYTDTQYF. CDR3 nucleotide sequence: TGCGCCAGCAGCGTGGAATTTAAGGGGTACACAGATACGCAGTATTTT.

The chain is built from TRBV2 and TRBJ2-7, with D tentatively TRBD2 (6 bases). This CDR3 contains 15 residues. V was cut by 4 bases and J by 6 bases, with 19 bases left in between. The V gene's germline CDR1 is SNHLY and CDR2 FYNNEI. The CDR3 DNA sequence: TGTGCCAGCAGTGGAGACATAGGGTTAGCGGTCGAGCAGTACTTC. Translating gives CASSGDIGLAVEQYF.

This clonotype was seen only a few times. This chain links TRBV5-1 with TRBJ1-2; 7 nucleotides align to TRBD1. V shed 0 bases and J 4 bases; nucleotides not matched to a gene: 6. This CDR3 has 15 residues. CDR1 and CDR2 (germline): SGHRS, YFSETQ. The CDR3 spells CASSLEGQLSYGYTF. In nucleotides, the CDR3 is TGCGCCAGCAGCTTGGAGGGACAGCTTTCCTATGGCTACACCTTC.

The chain employs TRBV7-8 and TRBJ2-3, with D maybe TRBD2 (6 bases). CDR1 and CDR2 from the germline V gene are SGHVS and FQNEAQ. This CDR3 comprises 17 residues. Trimming took off 2 bases at V and 5 bases at J, with 20 bases between the two ends. The CDR3 DNA follows: TGTGCCAGCAGCTTACAGACCGGGAGAGGGATGGGAGATACGCAGTATTTT. Translation gives CASSLQTGRGMGDTQYF.

The chain has TRBV5-1 and TRBJ2-1, with D perhaps TRBD1 or TRBD2 (5 bases each). CDR3 length: 15 amino acids. Looked up from germline, CDR1 is SGHRS and CDR2 is YFSETQ. The germline V and J ends were trimmed by 7 bases and 4 bases, with 18 bases remaining between them. CDR3 nucleotide sequence: TGCGCCAGCCAGTCTCTGGGGGAGACATACAATGAGCAGTTCTTC. This encodes CASQSLGETYNEQFF.

The table lists this clonotype with a few counts. The gene calls are TRBV7-3 and TRBJ1-1, with D perhaps TRBD1 (6 bases). V gave up 5 bases and J gave up 3 bases, with 16 bases separating them. The germline V gene has CDR1 SGHTA and CDR2 FQGTGA. The length of the CDR3 is 15 residues. CDR3 DNA sequence: TGTGCCAGCAGCCCATCAGGGAAGGGGGACACTGAAGCTTTCTTT. Residues: CASSPSGKGDTEAFF.

This chain links TRBV18 with TRBJ2-3; D is tentatively TRBD1 or TRBD2 (5 bases each). This CDR3 comprises 15 residues. The V gene lost 4 bases and the J gene lost 5 bases, with 16 bases spanning the gap. CDR1 and CDR2 (germline): KGHSH, LQKENI. CDR3 coding DNA: TGTGCCAGCTCACTGCCGGGACCGACTCGAGATACGCAGTATTTT. It is translated as CASSLPGPTRDTQYF.

The sample holds a few counts of this clonotype. The chain is built from TRBV5-5 and TRBJ2-5, with TRBD1 matching over 7 bases. V lost 8 bases, J lost 9 bases, and 10 bases stayed unmatched. The CDR3 is 12 residues long. Germline V gives CDR1 SGHKS, CDR2 YYEKEE (reference sequence). The CDR3 here is CASEQGPPAQYF. CDR3 nucleotides: TGTGCCAGTGAACAGGGGCCCCCCGCCCAGTACTTC.

The V call is TRBV6-2 or TRBV6-3, the J call TRBJ2-1, with 10 bases lining up with TRBD1. The junction had 3 bases not matched to a gene; V was cut back by 6 bases and J by 4 bases. CDR1 is MNHEY, CDR2 SVGEGT, per germline. This CDR3 is built from 14 residues. The CDR3 sequence is CASSRTGGYNEQFF. CDR3 bases: TGTGCCAGCAGCCGGACAGGGGGGTACAATGAGCAGTTCTTC.